These 20 T cell receptor beta chains were all obtained from the same sample, sequenced in a study of sequential checkpoint blockade in melanoma. Using immunoSEQ multiplex PCR, the repertoire was profiled, and TCRdb retains in-frame clones only, with some absent. The repertoire holds roughly 2,500 clones, with roughly 33% as singletons. Treatment of the sample: randomized to nivolumab then ipilimumab (arm A) or the reverse (arm B). Source: tumor tissue (inferred from file names), taken from a patient given nivolumab and ipilimumab in sequence. The source of these receptors is a human donor with melanoma.

Sample share makes this clone hyperexpanded. The chain employs TRBV28 and TRBJ1-4; D possibly corresponds to TRBD1 (6 bases). The CDR3 totals 15 residues. V was clipped by 4 bases and J by 7 bases, with 16 bases between them. Germline V lookup: CDR1 MDHEN, CDR2 SYDVKM. Here the CDR3 reads CASSSHRDESEKLFF. For the CDR3, the DNA is TGTGCCAGCAGTTCACACAGGGATGAGAGTGAAAAACTGTTTTTT.

The chain combines TRBV5-1 with TRBJ2-1; D might be TRBD1 (5 bases). The germline gives CDR1 SGHRS, CDR2 YFSETQ. V was pared by 4 bases and J by 5 bases, with 25 bases between. This CDR3 contains 18 residues. The CDR3 region has the DNA TGCGCCAGCAGCGGAATACCACCGGACAACATAGGGGACAATGAGCAGTTCTTC. It yields the protein CASSGIPPDNIGDNEQFF. Full variable domain (rest looked up from reference TRBV5-1 and TRBJ2-1): KAGVTQTPRYLIKTRGQQVTLSCSPISGHRSVSWYQQTPGQGLQFLFEYFSETQRNKGNFPGRFSGRQFSNSRSEMNVSTLELGDSALYLCASSGIPPDNIGDNEQFFGPGTRLTVL.

Relative to its sample, this clone is medium-sized (0.01 to 0.1%). V usage is TRBV28 and J usage is TRBJ1-6; D ambiguous. This CDR3 is 14 amino acids long. Germline lookup yields CDR1 MDHEN and CDR2 SYDVKM. The V and J ends lost 6 bases and 8 bases respectively, with 14 bases between them. CDR3 coding DNA: TGTGCCAGCAGCGGCTTGAGGGTGGATTCACCCCTCCACTTT. Its protein is CASSGLRVDSPLHF.

The chain links TRBV5-1 to TRBJ2-7; 8 nucleotides match TRBD1. The germline V gene has CDR1 SGHRS and CDR2 YFSETQ. The length of the CDR3 is 14 residues. Losses at the gene ends were 7 bases for V and 1 base for J; bases not matched to a gene: 7. CDR3 region: CASHPGGSSYEQYF. CDR3 DNA: TGCGCCAGCCACCCAGGGGGCAGTTCCTACGAGCAGTACTTC.

The chain employs TRBV29-1 and TRBJ1-1, with a weak D call TRBD1 (5 bases). The germline gives CDR1 SQVTM, CDR2 ANQGSEA. Deletions cut 7 bases from V and 0 bases from J, with 12 bases between. The CDR3 totals 13 residues. CDR3: CSAEGPMNTEAFF. The CDR3 bases are TGCAGCGCCGAGGGACCGATGAACACTGAAGCTTTCTTT.

V and J are TRBV10-2 and TRBJ1-2; 8 nucleotides agree with TRBD1. Germline CDR1 and CDR2: WSHSY and SAAADI. CDR3 length: 13 residues. J lost 7 bases, V lost 8 bases, and 9 bases had no gene match. DNA for the CDR3: TGCGCCAGCTCCCCCGGGACAGGCATTGGCTACACCTTC. This encodes CASSPGTGIGYTF.

In this sample, this clone turned up once. The chain couples TRBV19 to TRBJ2-1; the D gene is possibly TRBD2 (7 bases). V was clipped by 3 bases and J by 2 bases, with 11 bases between them. The CDR3 totals 15 residues. CDR1 is LNHDA and CDR2 is SQIVND in the germline V gene (reference sequence). The CDR3 DNA reads TGTGCCAGTAGTATGGGGGGGACACCCTACAATGAGCAGTTCTTC. Translated: CASSMGGTPYNEQFF.

J is TRBJ2-6 and V is TRBV15, with 8 bases fitting TRBD1. Per the germline V gene, CDR1 is LNHNV and CDR2 is YYDKDF (reference sequence). The junction had 6 bases not matched to a gene; V was cut back by 0 bases and J by 2 bases. CDR3 size: 18 residues. CDR3 protein: CATSRDRDRKAGANVLTF. The CDR3 DNA reads as TGTGCCACCAGCAGAGATCGGGACAGGAAAGCTGGGGCCAACGTCCTGACTTTC.

The rearrangement links TRBV7-6 to TRBJ2-5; D is undetermined. Trimming took off 2 bases at V and 1 base at J, with 8 bases between the two ends. This CDR3 spans 14 amino acids. CDR1 SGHVS and CDR2 FNYEAQ come from the germline V gene. CDR3 coding DNA: TGTGCCAGCAGCTTAATATTAGCCCAAGAGACCCAGTACTTC. This codes for CASSLILAQETQYF.

This rearrangement joins TRBV11-1 to TRBJ2-1; 9 bases are shared with TRBD2. Germline CDR1 and CDR2: SGHAT and FQDESV (reference sequence). The CDR3 consists of 16 residues. Trimming removed 2 bases from V and 10 bases from J; junction bases left unmatched: 12. The CDR3 sequence: CASSLTFAGGRREQFF. DNA for the CDR3: TGTGCCAGCAGCTTAACGTTCGCGGGAGGGCGTAGGGAGCAGTTCTTC. Based on the CDR3 plus reference TRBV11-1 and TRBJ2-1, the full variable domain is EAEVAQSPRYKITEKSQAVAFWCDPISGHATLYWYRQILGQGPELLVQFQDESVVDDSQLPKDRFSAERLKGVDSTLKIQPAELGDSAMYLCASSLTFAGGRREQFFGPGTRLTVL.

This clone has more than one count but fewer than ten. The gene calls are TRBV6-8 and TRBJ2-1, with 7 bases fitting TRBD2. V was pared by 4 bases and J by 0 bases, with 0 bases of the junction left unmatched. This CDR3 has 14 residues. In germline, CDR1 is MNHGY, CDR2 SAAAGT. Written as DNA, the CDR3 is TGTGCCAGCAGTTGGGGGGGCTCCTACAATGAGCAGTTCTTC. It yields the protein CASSWGGSYNEQFF.

This clone has a handful of counts. This chain uses TRBV10-3 with TRBJ2-7, with TRBD1 matching 7 bases. In germline, CDR1 is ENHRY, CDR2 SYGVKD. J gave up 4 bases and V 2 bases, and 8 bases lay outside the gene matches. CDR3 length: 15 amino acids. The CDR3 DNA follows: TGTGCCATCAGTGAGACCGAGGGACAGAGATACGAGCAGTACTTC. This gives the protein CAISETEGQRYEQYF.

In the case of this clone: The junction and the germline gene differ at one end; a read error may be behind it. The genes are TRBV6-7 and TRBJ2-7, with D possibly being TRBD2 (6 bases). TRBV6-7 is an open reading frame whose function is uncertain. The CDR3 runs 11 residues. CDR3 bases: TGTGCCAGCAGTCCAGGGAGGAGCGTTCACTTC. It encodes CASSPGRSVHF.

The gene calls are TRBV6-8 and TRBJ2-1, with 11 bases lining up with TRBD2. This CDR3 region has 16 residues. Germline V gene lookup returns CDR1 MNHGY and CDR2 SAAAGT. V lost 0 bases, J lost 2 bases, and 0 bases stayed unmatched. The CDR3 here is CASSYSTSGTYNEQFF. CDR3 DNA: TGTGCCAGCAGTTACTCGACTAGCGGGACCTACAATGAGCAGTTCTTC.

The chain uses TRBV19 and TRBJ2-4; D may match TRBD1 or TRBD2 (5 bases each). Trimming removed 8 bases from V and 9 bases from J, with 11 bases in between. CDR3 size: 11 residues. Looked up from germline, CDR1 is LNHDA and CDR2 is SQIVND (reference sequence). CDR3 residues: CASGGGGIQYF. CDR3 in DNA: TGTGCCAGTGGGGGTGGTGGCATTCAGTACTTC.

This clone was found a few times. The chain combines TRBV28 with TRBJ1-5; TRBD1 might be the D (6 bases). CDR3 length equals 16 residues. Between the trimmed V and J ends, which lost 4 bases and 0 bases, there was a span of 13 bases. Germline CDR1 and CDR2: MDHEN and SYDVKM. This CDR3 is CASSSAGAYSNQPQHF. CDR3 DNA sequence: TGTGCCAGCAGTTCGGCAGGGGCTTATAGCAATCAGCCCCAGCATTTT.

V usage is TRBV11-3 and J usage is TRBJ2-1, with D perhaps TRBD2 (5 bases). Per germline, CDR1 SGHNT and CDR2 YENEEA. The CDR3 extends over 15 amino acids. The V and J ends lost 3 bases and 0 bases respectively, with 9 bases between them. The CDR3 here is CASSFTGNSYNEQFF. CDR3 coding DNA: TGTGCCAGCAGCTTTACGGGAAACTCCTACAATGAGCAGTTCTTC.

This clone is termed medium-sized (0.01 to 0.1%). The rearrangement links TRBV11-3 to TRBJ2-2; 9 positions match TRBD1. This CDR3 has 16 amino acids. Germline V gene sequence: CDR1 SGHNT, CDR2 YENEEA. V shed 8 bases, J shed 4 bases, and the junction held 11 bases outside the gene matches. The CDR3 loop is CASGPPGTGPTGELFF. The CDR3 DNA reads as TGTGCCAGCGGTCCCCCCGGGACAGGGCCCACCGGGGAGCTGTTTTTT.

By sample fraction, this clone is large. The chain joins TRBV10-2 to TRBJ2-7; D is ambiguous. The germline CDR1 and CDR2 sequences are WSHSY and SAAADI. CDR3 length: 12 amino acids. V was pared by 1 base and J by 6 bases, with 7 bases between. Here the CDR3 reads CASSEFPLEQYF. In nucleotides, the CDR3 is TGCGCCAGCAGTGAGTTCCCCCTCGAGCAGTACTTC.

The genes are TRBV6-8 and TRBJ2-2, with 9 bases identical to TRBD1. The germline V gene has CDR1 MNHGY and CDR2 SAAAGT. There are 14 residues in the CDR3. The V segment lost 8 bases and the J segment 0 bases; nucleotides outside the gene matches: 1. The CDR3 nucleotides are TGTGCCAGCGGACAGGGGCCGAACACCGGGGAGCTGTTTTTT. This sequence encodes CASGQGPNTGELFF.